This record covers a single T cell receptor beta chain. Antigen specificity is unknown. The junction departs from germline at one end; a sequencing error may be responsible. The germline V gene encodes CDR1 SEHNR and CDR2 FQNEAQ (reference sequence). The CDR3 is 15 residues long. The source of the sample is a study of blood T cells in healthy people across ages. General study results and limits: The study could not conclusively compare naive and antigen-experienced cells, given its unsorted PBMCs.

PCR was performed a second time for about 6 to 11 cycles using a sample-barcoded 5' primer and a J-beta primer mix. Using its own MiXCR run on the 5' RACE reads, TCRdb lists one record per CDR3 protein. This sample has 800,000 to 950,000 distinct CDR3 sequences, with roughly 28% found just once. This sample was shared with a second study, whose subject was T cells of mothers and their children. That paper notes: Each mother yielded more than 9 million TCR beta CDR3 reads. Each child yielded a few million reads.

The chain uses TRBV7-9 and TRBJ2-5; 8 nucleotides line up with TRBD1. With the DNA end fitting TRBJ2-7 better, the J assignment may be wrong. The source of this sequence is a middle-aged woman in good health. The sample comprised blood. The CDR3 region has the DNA TGTGTCAGCAGTCCATACCGGGACAGGAGATACGAGCAGTACTTC. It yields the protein CVSSPYRDRRYEQYF.